Described below is a single TCR beta chain sequence and its context. The record originates from a study of cytomegalovirus exposure and HLA in healthy donors. The germline CDR1 and CDR2 sequences are MNHNS and SASEGT. This CDR3 has 16 residues. Unmatched junction bases numbered 7, after V lost 6 bases and J lost 0 bases. With 60 Vbeta and 13 Jbeta primers, the PCR was carried out. Assay: immunoSEQ multiplex PCR; the TCRdb copy retains only in-frame clones and omits some. This repertoire shows more than 90,000 clones, approximately 81% found once; its top ten account for around 4.2%. Sequencing input: PBMCs. This TCR was sampled from a woman in her 70s in good health and CMV-seropositive. The chain employs TRBV6-1 and TRBJ1-5, with 8 bases aligning to TRBD1. The CDR3, as DNA: TGTGCCAGCAGGGAACAGGGGGGCCATAGCAATCAGCCCCAGCATTTT. Amino acids: CASREQGGHSNQPQHF.